Following are 7 T cell receptor beta chains from one sample sequenced in a study of blood T cell repertoires in COVID-19. Generated by immunoSEQ multiplex PCR, the TCRdb table keeps only in-frame clones and is missing some. The sample contains almost 100,000 clones, roughly nine tenths of which appear only once. Sequencing used peripheral blood. Receptor source: a man in his fifties or sixties with acute or convalescent COVID-19.

The chain carries TRBV7-8 and TRBJ1-1; D is unresolved. CDR3 length: 17 amino acids. Trimming left V 5 bases short and J 1 base short, with 20 bases between. Germline CDR1 SGHVS, CDR2 FQNEAQ. The CDR3 coding sequence is TGTGCCAGCAGCAGACGAGACCCGGGTAGGCGGAACACTGAAGCTTTCTTT. Protein: CASSRRDPGRRNTEAFF.

V is TRBV6-5 and J is TRBJ1-1; maybe TRBD1 (5 bases). V lost 6 bases, J lost 4 bases, and 9 bases lay in between. Germline values: CDR1 MNHEY, CDR2 SVGAGI. This CDR3 is 12 amino acids long. In DNA form, the CDR3 reads TGTGCCAGCAGCGGGGGGACCACTGAAGCTTTCTTT. Protein product: CASSGGTTEAFF.

The genes are TRBV10-2 and TRBJ1-5; D remains ambiguous. This CDR3 is built from 11 residues. Trimming pared 2 bases from V and 11 bases from J, leaving 7 bases between. The germline gives CDR1 WSHSY, CDR2 SAAADI. The CDR3, as DNA: TGCGCCAGCAGTGAGGGCAGGTCCCAGCATTTT. It is translated as CASSEGRSQHF.

This clone was counted a few times. V gene TRBV7-9 combines with J gene TRBJ2-7; weak D call: TRBD1 (5 bases). V dropped 7 bases and J dropped 6 bases, with 19 bases sitting between them. CDR1 and CDR2 (germline): SEHNR, FQNEAQ (reference sequence). CDR3 length: 14 amino acids. The CDR3 protein is CASTPRQPWAEQYF. In DNA form, the CDR3 reads TGTGCCAGCACCCCAAGACAGCCTTGGGCCGAGCAGTACTTC.

The chain uses TRBV6-2 or TRBV6-3 and TRBJ1-5; D not certain. CDR1 and CDR2 from the germline V gene are MNHEY and SVGEGT. This CDR3 has 15 amino acids. With 1 base removed from V and 0 bases from J, the gap between germline ends came to 7 bases. CDR3: CASSYFGNSNQPQHF. The CDR3 DNA is TGTGCCAGCAGTTACTTTGGCAATAGCAATCAGCCCCAGCATTTT.

This rearrangement joins TRBV7-6 to TRBJ2-1; 11 positions match TRBD2. Germline loops: CDR1 SGHVS, CDR2 FNYEAQ. The CDR3 extends over 15 amino acids. J gave up 4 bases and V 6 bases, and 5 bases lay outside the gene matches. The CDR3 DNA follows: TGTGCCAGCAGATTTGGGACTAGCGGATACAATGAGCAGTTCTTC. Amino acids: CASRFGTSGYNEQFF.

The V call is TRBV30, the J call TRBJ2-1, with 10 bases fitting TRBD1. From germline, CDR1 is GTSNPN and CDR2 SVGIG (reference sequence). The CDR3 consists of 17 residues. The V and J ends lost 2 bases and 1 base, in that order; junction bases with no gene match: 8. The CDR3 here is CAWSPRTGGLSYNEQFF. DNA of the CDR3: TGTGCCTGGAGTCCAAGGACAGGGGGGTTGTCCTACAATGAGCAGTTCTTC.